This T cell receptor (beta chain) was profiled in a study of identical twins. Germline V CDR1 and CDR2: MDHEN, SYDVKM. The V end was cut by 7 bases, the J end by 6 bases, with 13 bases between. The CDR3 consists of 13 residues. This clonotype was seen only a few times. One entry per CDR3 protein results from TCRdb running MiXCR on the 5' RACE reads. The sample lists some 1,700,000 distinct CDR3 sequences, more than 30% occurring once. The source of this sequence is a newborn girl in good health. This chain connects TRBV28 to TRBJ2-1; D is perhaps TRBD1 or TRBD2 (5 bases each). The sample consisted of cord blood. The CDR3 protein is CASNMLRGNEQFF. CDR3 in DNA: TGTGCCAGCAATATGTTGAGGGGCAATGAGCAGTTCTTC. The full variable domain, with the rest looked up from reference TRBV28 and TRBJ2-1, is DVKVTQSSRYLVKRTGEKVFLECVQDMDHENMFWYRQDPGLGLRLIYFSYDVKMKEKGDIPEGYSVSREKKERFSLILESASTNQTSMYLCASNMLRGNEQFFGPGTRLTVL.